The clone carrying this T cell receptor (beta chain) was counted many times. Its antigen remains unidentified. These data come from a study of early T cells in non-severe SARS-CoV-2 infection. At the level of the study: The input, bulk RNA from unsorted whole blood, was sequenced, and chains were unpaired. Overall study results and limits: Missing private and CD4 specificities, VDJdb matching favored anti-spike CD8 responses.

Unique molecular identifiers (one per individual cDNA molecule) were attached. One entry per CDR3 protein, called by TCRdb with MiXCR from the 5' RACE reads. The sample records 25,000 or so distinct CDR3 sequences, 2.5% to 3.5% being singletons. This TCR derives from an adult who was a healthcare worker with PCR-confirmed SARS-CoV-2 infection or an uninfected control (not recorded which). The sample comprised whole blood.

CDR3 nucleotide sequence: TGTGCCAGCAGTTTAGCGGGGGGCAACTATGGCTACACCTTC. It codes for CASSLAGGNYGYTF. This chain links TRBV28 with TRBJ1-2; possibly TRBD1 for D (6 bases). V was pared by 2 bases and J by 2 bases, with 9 bases between. The length of the CDR3 is 14 residues. The germline V gene has CDR1 MDHEN and CDR2 SYDVKM.